A selection of T cell receptor beta chains follows, all from one sample in a study of cytomegalovirus exposure and HLA in healthy donors. Libraries were prepared by immunoSEQ multiplex PCR; TCRdb keeps only in-frame clonotypes and omits some of them. The repertoire holds approximately 140,000 clones, with just over 65% as singletons. The sequencing input was PBMCs. These receptors originate from a woman aged 55-70 years in good health and CMV-seronegative. CDR3s include the opening cysteine and the closing phenylalanine or tryptophan. D genes are given only for firm matches. For some rows the clone size is stated as once, few or many, or as a class when expanded; others skip it.

v_gene: TRBV4-1; d_gene: TRBD2; j_gene: TRBJ2-5; abundance: once; CDR3aa: CASSPGLAGGETQYF; CDR3nt: TGCGCCAGCAGCCCGGGACTAGCGGGAGGGGAGACCCAGTACTTC
v_gene: TRBV7-9; d_gene: -; j_gene: TRBJ2-3; abundance: -; CDR3aa: CASRDLADTQYF; CDR3nt: TGTGCCAGCAGAGACCTAGCAGATACGCAGTATTTT
v_gene: TRBV5-4; d_gene: -; j_gene: TRBJ1-2; abundance: -; CDR3aa: CASSWAGVDYGYTF; CDR3nt: TGTGCCAGCAGCTGGGCAGGGGTCGACTATGGCTACACCTTC
v_gene: TRBV6-1; d_gene: -; j_gene: TRBJ1-4; abundance: -; CDR3aa: CASSGGDSREKLFF; CDR3nt: TGTGCCAGCAGTGGTGGAGACAGTAGGGAAAAACTGTTTTTT
v_gene: TRBV5-1; d_gene: -; j_gene: TRBJ1-5; abundance: -; CDR3aa: CASSPGTADNQPQHF; CDR3nt: TGCGCCAGCAGCCCTGGGACTGCCGATAATCAGCCCCAGCATTTT
v_gene: TRBV6-1; d_gene: TRBD1; j_gene: TRBJ1-5; abundance: -; CDR3aa: CASRLTGGTQPQHF; CDR3nt: TGTGCCAGCAGGCTAACAGGGGGCACTCAGCCCCAGCATTTT
v_gene: TRBV5-5; d_gene: -; j_gene: TRBJ1-2; abundance: once; CDR3aa: CASSLDRPYGYTF; CDR3nt: TGTGCCAGCAGTCTCGACAGGCCCTATGGCTACACCTTC
v_gene: TRBV15; d_gene: -; j_gene: TRBJ1-4; abundance: -; CDR3aa: CATSSAGGGEKLFF; CDR3nt: TGTGCCACCAGCAGTGCGGGGGGAGGTGAAAAACTGTTTTTT
v_gene: TRBV5-6; d_gene: -; j_gene: TRBJ2-7; abundance: -; CDR3aa: CASSLSRPSYEQYF; CDR3nt: TGTGCCAGCAGCTTATCACGCCCTTCCTACGAGCAGTACTTC
v_gene: TRBV19; d_gene: -; j_gene: TRBJ1-4; abundance: -; CDR3aa: CASSIHGASNFATNEKLFF; CDR3nt: TGTGCCAGTAGTATTCATGGGGCATCGAACTTTGCAACTAATGAAAAACTGTTTTTT
v_gene: TRBV7-2; d_gene: -; j_gene: TRBJ2-3; abundance: -; CDR3aa: CASSLQGGDTQYF; CDR3nt: TGTGCCAGCAGCTTACAGGGGGGAGATACGCAGTATTTT
v_gene: TRBV11-3; d_gene: -; j_gene: TRBJ2-1; abundance: -; CDR3aa: CASSPRTDNEQFF; CDR3nt: TGTGCCAGCAGCCCAAGGACAGACAATGAGCAGTTCTTC
v_gene: TRBV6-5; d_gene: -; j_gene: TRBJ2-3; abundance: -; CDR3aa: CASSWLDGAQYF; CDR3nt: TGTGCCAGCAGTTGGCTAGATGGAGCGCAGTATTTT
v_gene: TRBV25-1; d_gene: -; j_gene: TRBJ1-1; abundance: few; CDR3aa: CASSEARQAEAFF; CDR3nt: TGTGCCAGCAGTGAGGCACGGCAGGCAGAAGCTTTCTTT
v_gene: TRBV29-1; d_gene: -; j_gene: TRBJ2-7; abundance: -; CDR3aa: CSVAPQPYEQYF; CDR3nt: TGCAGCGTTGCCCCCCAACCCTACGAGCAGTACTTC
v_gene: TRBV7-6; d_gene: -; j_gene: TRBJ2-1; abundance: -; CDR3aa: CASSLVGLSYNEQFF; CDR3nt: TGTGCCAGCAGCTTAGTGGGGCTCTCCTACAATGAGCAGTTCTTC
v_gene: TRBV10-2; d_gene: -; j_gene: TRBJ2-3; abundance: -; CDR3aa: CASSEKPGPDTQYF; CDR3nt: TGCGCCAGCAGTGAGAAGCCAGGCCCAGATACGCAGTATTTT
v_gene: TRBV18; d_gene: TRBD2; j_gene: TRBJ2-3; abundance: -; CDR3aa: CASSKLANTDTQYF; CDR3nt: TGTGCCAGCTCGAAACTAGCGAACACAGATACGCAGTATTTT
v_gene: TRBV19; d_gene: -; j_gene: TRBJ2-7; abundance: -; CDR3aa: CASSTVRGSSYEQYF; CDR3nt: TGTGCCAGTAGTACAGTCCGCGGCAGCTCCTACGAGCAGTACTTC
v_gene: TRBV7-2; d_gene: -; j_gene: TRBJ1-5; abundance: few; CDR3aa: CASSPGELANQPQHF; CDR3nt: TGTGCCAGCAGCCCAGGGGAATTGGCCAATCAGCCCCAGCATTTT
v_gene: TRBV6-5; d_gene: -; j_gene: TRBJ1-5; abundance: few; CDR3aa: CASSLSGGGNQPQHF; CDR3nt: TGTGCCAGCAGCCTCTCTGGGGGGGGCAATCAGCCCCAGCATTTT
v_gene: TRBV5-4; d_gene: TRBD2; j_gene: TRBJ2-2; abundance: few; CDR3aa: CASSLGTSGNTGELFF; CDR3nt: TGTGCCAGCAGCTTGGGGACTAGCGGGAACACCGGGGAGCTGTTTTTT
v_gene: TRBV7-2; d_gene: TRBD1; j_gene: TRBJ1-2; abundance: -; CDR3aa: CASSPGDSLYGYTF; CDR3nt: TGTGCCAGCAGCCCAGGGGACAGCCTCTATGGCTACACCTTC
v_gene: TRBV21-1; d_gene: -; j_gene: TRBJ1-5; abundance: -; CDR3aa: CASSKKGEGLKGPQHF; CDR3nt: TGTGCCAGCAGCAAAAAGGGGGAGGGCCTCAAAGGGCCCCAGCATTTT
v_gene: TRBV6-1; d_gene: -; j_gene: TRBJ2-2; abundance: few; CDR3aa: CASSEADRNRANTGELFF; CDR3nt: TGTGCCAGCAGTGAAGCGGATCGCAACAGGGCGAACACCGGGGAGCTGTTTTTT
v_gene: TRBV29-1; d_gene: TRBD1; j_gene: TRBJ2-3; abundance: few; CDR3aa: CSVENPQGVLDTQYF; CDR3nt: TGCAGCGTTGAAAACCCACAGGGGGTGCTGGATACGCAGTATTTT
v_gene: TRBV21-1; d_gene: -; j_gene: TRBJ1-5; abundance: -; CDR3aa: CASSKGGGPGNNQPQHF; CDR3nt: TGTGCCAGCAGCAAAGGTGGAGGCCCGGGAAACAATCAGCCCCAGCATTTT
v_gene: TRBV5-4; d_gene: -; j_gene: TRBJ2-5; abundance: few; CDR3aa: CASTGGRGGAETQYF; CDR3nt: TGTGCCAGCACCGGTGGAAGGGGAGGAGCAGAGACCCAGTACTTC
v_gene: TRBV5-4; d_gene: TRBD2; j_gene: TRBJ2-1; abundance: -; CDR3aa: CASSLPPSGRVSYNEQFF; CDR3nt: TGTGCCAGCAGCTTGCCTCCTAGCGGGAGGGTAAGCTACAATGAGCAGTTCTTC
v_gene: TRBV6-1; d_gene: -; j_gene: TRBJ2-7; abundance: -; CDR3aa: CASSTSSFYEQYF; CDR3nt: TGTGCCAGCAGTACTAGCTCCTTCTACGAGCAGTACTTC
v_gene: TRBV10-3; d_gene: TRBD1; j_gene: TRBJ1-2; abundance: -; CDR3aa: CAIRREIESRDRGNYGYTF; CDR3nt: TGTGCCATCAGACGTGAAATAGAGAGTCGGGACAGGGGAAACTATGGCTACACCTTC
v_gene: TRBV7-6; d_gene: -; j_gene: TRBJ2-7; abundance: once; CDR3aa: CASSFGEATYEQYF; CDR3nt: TGTGCCAGCAGCTTTGGGGAGGCGACCTACGAGCAGTACTTC
v_gene: TRBV7-3; d_gene: -; j_gene: TRBJ1-6; abundance: -; CDR3aa: CASNASGDTDSPLHF; CDR3nt: TGTGCCAGCAACGCGTCCGGGGACACGGATTCACCCCTCCACTTT
v_gene: TRBV6-5; d_gene: -; j_gene: TRBJ1-2; abundance: few; CDR3aa: CASGYDGGRTLGYTF; CDR3nt: TGTGCCAGCGGATACGACGGGGGACGTACTCTTGGCTACACCTTC
v_gene: TRBV5-6; d_gene: -; j_gene: TRBJ2-5; abundance: -; CDR3aa: CASSLASSEETQYF; CDR3nt: TGTGCCAGCAGCTTGGCTAGCAGTGAAGAGACCCAGTACTTC
v_gene: TRBV5-1; d_gene: TRBD1; j_gene: TRBJ2-2; abundance: -; CDR3aa: CATRGQGAGELFF; CDR3nt: TGCGCCACCAGGGGACAGGGGGCCGGGGAGCTGTTTTTT
v_gene: TRBV6-1; d_gene: TRBD1; j_gene: TRBJ2-7; abundance: -; CDR3aa: CASSWDSSYEQYF; CDR3nt: TGTGCCAGCAGTTGGGACAGCTCCTACGAGCAGTACTTC
v_gene: TRBV19; d_gene: TRBD1; j_gene: TRBJ1-6; abundance: -; CDR3aa: CASSADRAGNSPLHF; CDR3nt: TGTGCCAGTAGTGCAGACAGGGCGGGCAATTCACCCCTCCACTTT
v_gene: TRBV5-1; d_gene: TRBD2; j_gene: TRBJ2-2; abundance: -; CDR3aa: CASSPGLAGITNTGELFF; CDR3nt: TGCGCCAGCAGCCCGGGACTAGCGGGGATTACGAACACCGGGGAGCTGTTTTTT
v_gene: TRBV27; d_gene: TRBD1; j_gene: TRBJ2-7; abundance: -; CDR3aa: CASSLEGTGGPYEQYF; CDR3nt: TGTGCCAGCAGTTTAGAGGGGACAGGGGGACCGTACGAGCAGTACTTC
v_gene: TRBV18; d_gene: -; j_gene: TRBJ1-3; abundance: -; CDR3aa: CASSPYSSGNTIYF; CDR3nt: TGTGCCAGCTCGCCATACAGCTCTGGAAACACCATATATTTT
v_gene: TRBV7-2; d_gene: TRBD1; j_gene: TRBJ1-1; abundance: -; CDR3aa: CASSSTGGNTEAFF; CDR3nt: TGTGCCAGCAGCTCAACAGGGGGGAACACTGAAGCTTTCTTT
v_gene: TRBV25-1; d_gene: TRBD1; j_gene: TRBJ1-2; abundance: -; CDR3aa: CASSDNWQGVGGYTF; CDR3nt: TGTGCCAGCAGTGATAATTGGCAGGGGGTCGGAGGCTACACCTTC
v_gene: TRBV12-5; d_gene: -; j_gene: TRBJ2-7; abundance: -; CDR3aa: CASGLTGAYEQYF; CDR3nt: TGTGCTAGTGGTTTAACAGGTGCCTACGAGCAGTACTTC
v_gene: TRBV18; d_gene: -; j_gene: TRBJ2-5; abundance: -; CDR3aa: CASSPLAQQETQYF; CDR3nt: TGTGCCAGCTCACCACTAGCGCAGCAAGAGACCCAGTACTTC
v_gene: TRBV11-3; d_gene: -; j_gene: TRBJ2-2; abundance: -; CDR3aa: CASSSQDRELFF; CDR3nt: TGTGCCAGCAGCTCCCAGGACAGGGAGCTGTTTTTT
v_gene: TRBV14; d_gene: TRBD1; j_gene: TRBJ2-2; abundance: -; CDR3aa: CASSRQGGTGELFF; CDR3nt: TGTGCCAGCAGCCGACAGGGCGGGACCGGGGAGCTGTTTTTT